The 25 T cell receptor beta chains presented below share a single source sample, sequenced in a study of cytomegalovirus exposure and HLA in healthy donors (dated by TCRdb to the late 2010s). The library was produced with the immunoSEQ multiplex PCR assay. TCRdb holds this immuneACCESS table with in-frame rearrangements only. Some clones are missing; in checked studies, unresolved V genes explain under half, and the rest has no known cause. The sample table holds 70,000 or so clones, of which less than 95% were seen once. The ten largest clones represent roughly 1% of the sample. Sample: PBMCs. The receptors derive from a woman aged 18-29 years in good health and CMV-seronegative.

This clone was observed a single time. V usage is TRBV5-4 and J usage is TRBJ2-3, with 11 bases identical to TRBD2. Germline V CDR1 and CDR2: SGHNT, YYREEE (reference sequence). This CDR3 is built from 17 residues. V was pared by 2 bases and J by 0 bases, with 5 bases of the junction left unmatched. The CDR3, as DNA: TGTGCCAGCAGCTTACCGGGACTAGCGGCTAGCACAGATACGCAGTATTTT. This translates into CASSLPGLAASTDTQYF.

The chain joins TRBV7-9 to TRBJ2-7; D perhaps matches TRBD1 (5 bases). Deletions cut 5 bases from V and 4 bases from J, with 21 bases between. The CDR3 covers 16 residues. The V gene's germline CDR1 is SEHNR and CDR2 FQNEAQ (reference sequence). Written as DNA, the CDR3 is TGTGCCAGCAGCACACGACAGCCAAGCCTAGTTTACGAGCAGTACTTC. This sequence encodes CASSTRQPSLVYEQYF.

The chain has TRBV6-5 and TRBJ1-3; 7 nucleotides match TRBD1. Looked up from germline, CDR1 is MNHEY and CDR2 is SVGAGI. Trimming removed 0 bases from V and 3 bases from J; junction bases left unmatched: 5. The CDR3 totals 16 residues. The CDR3 loop reads CASSYSTGESGNTIYF. The CDR3 DNA is TGTGCCAGCAGTTACTCTACAGGGGAGAGTGGAAACACCATATATTTT.

In its sample, this clone was seen a few times. The V gene is TRBV7-3, the J gene TRBJ2-2; possible D gene TRBD1, 6 bases. The CDR3 consists of 15 residues. V lost 5 bases and J 4 bases, leaving 14 bases between the germline ends. Germline lookup yields CDR1 SGHTA and CDR2 FQGTGA. CDR3 bases: TGTGCCAGCAGCCCGTCCCGGGACACCACCGGGGAGCTGTTTTTT. This sequence encodes CASSPSRDTTGELFF.

The chain couples TRBV6-6 to TRBJ2-1; 7 positions match TRBD2. V lost 4 bases to trimming and J lost 5 bases; unmatched junction nucleotides: 2. CDR3 length equals 13 residues. Germline V CDR1 and CDR2: MNHNY, SVGAGI (reference sequence). CDR3 in amino acids: CASSSGLDNEQFF. The DNA of the CDR3 is TGTGCCAGCAGTTCCGGACTAGACAATGAGCAGTTCTTC.

The chain couples TRBV11-2 to TRBJ1-1; TRBD1 might be the D (5 bases). Trimming shortened V by 4 bases and J by 4 bases, and 10 bases separated the two germline ends. The CDR3 is 13 amino acids. The germline V gene has CDR1 SGHAT and CDR2 FQNNGV. This CDR3 is CASSWGGATEAFF. DNA of the CDR3: TGTGCCAGCAGCTGGGGCGGAGCCACTGAAGCTTTCTTT.

V usage is TRBV5-6 and J usage is TRBJ1-2; D is uncertain. Germline V gene sequence: CDR1 SGHDT, CDR2 YYEEEE. V gave up 3 bases and J gave up 6 bases, with 21 bases separating them. The CDR3 has 16 amino acids. CDR3 coding DNA: TGTGCCAGCAGCTCAACGTTGGTCACCAGGTGGGATGGCTACACCTTC. Translating it yields CASSSTLVTRWDGYTF.

This rearrangement joins TRBV10-3 to TRBJ1-2; 7 nucleotides agree with TRBD1. This CDR3 region has 13 residues. Germline V gene sequence: CDR1 ENHRY, CDR2 SYGVKD. V gave up 3 bases and J gave up 5 bases; unmatched junction bases: 3. The CDR3 loop reads CAISDDRDYGYTF. The CDR3 nucleotides are TGTGCCATCAGTGATGACAGGGATTATGGCTACACCTTC.

The chain carries TRBV11-2 and TRBJ2-7; no clear D. Trimming pared 1 base from V and 0 bases from J, leaving 10 bases between. The CDR3 loop spans 15 amino acids. Per the germline V gene, CDR1 is SGHAT and CDR2 is FQNNGV. CDR3 residues: CASSLGVDFSYEQYF. CDR3 nucleotides: TGTGCCAGCAGCTTAGGCGTAGATTTCTCCTACGAGCAGTACTTC.

The CDR3 spells CASTASNTIYF. The CDR3 DNA reads as TGTGCCTCCACAGCTTCTAACACCATATATTTT. The chain employs TRBV2 and TRBJ1-3; the D is unclear. The CDR3 consists of 11 residues. V was pared by 11 bases and J by 7 bases, with 12 bases between. Looked up from germline, CDR1 is SNHLY and CDR2 is FYNNEI.

The chain carries TRBV6-5 and TRBJ1-1; no clear D gene. Per the germline V gene, CDR1 is MNHEY and CDR2 is SVGAGI. V lost 2 bases, J lost 1 base, and 11 bases lay in between. CDR3 length: 15 amino acids. In DNA, the CDR3 is TGTGCCAGCAGTTACGGTGGAGGCGCGAACACTGAAGCTTTCTTT. Protein: CASSYGGGANTEAFF.

The chain recombines TRBV7-3 with TRBJ2-5; the D gene is possibly TRBD2 (6 bases). Per the germline V gene, CDR1 is SGHTA and CDR2 is FQGTGA. CDR3 length: 13 residues. The ends were cut back, 2 bases at V and 7 bases at J, with 11 bases in the middle. CDR3: CASSLSAGGTQYF. The CDR3 nucleotides read TGTGCCAGCAGCTTATCTGCCGGGGGGACCCAGTACTTC.

CDR3 loop: CASINGVGGEQYF. The CDR3, as DNA: TGTGCCAGCATCAACGGGGTGGGAGGCGAGCAGTACTTC. The V gene is TRBV6-5, the J gene TRBJ2-7; TRBD2 might be the D (6 bases). Germline loops: CDR1 MNHEY, CDR2 SVGAGI. The CDR3 extends over 13 amino acids. Trimming removed 7 bases at V and 6 bases at J, with 16 bases between.

The chain employs TRBV4-1 and TRBJ1-3; D gene unclear. Between the trimmed V and J ends, which lost 4 bases and 4 bases, there was a span of 14 bases. The CDR3 is 15 residues long. CDR1 is MGHRA, CDR2 YSYEKL, per germline. The CDR3 loop reads CASSPLVMTGNTIYF. The CDR3 DNA is TGCGCCAGCAGCCCCTTAGTAATGACAGGAAACACCATATATTTT.

The CDR3 nucleotides are TGTGCCAGCAGCGTTAGTGACTCCCACTACAATGAGCAGTTCTTC. Translating it yields CASSVSDSHYNEQFF. The chain combines TRBV9 with TRBJ2-1; no clear D gene. Per the germline V gene, CDR1 is SGDLS and CDR2 is YYNGEE. The CDR3 has 15 amino acids. The V end lost 2 bases, the J end lost 3 bases, and 12 bases lay between the germline ends.

The genes are TRBV7-9 and TRBJ2-6; the match to TRBD2 covers 7 bases. This CDR3 has 16 amino acids. Germline assignment: CDR1 SEHNR and CDR2 FQNEAQ (reference sequence). V dropped 4 bases and J dropped 2; count of bases not matched to a gene: 5. CDR3 amino acids: CASSSYGGAGANVLTF. The DNA for the CDR3 is TGTGCCAGCAGCTCCTATGGGGGGGCTGGGGCCAACGTCCTGACTTTC.

The rearrangement links TRBV4-1 to TRBJ1-2; D is ambiguous. This CDR3 region has 15 residues. Germline CDR1 reads MGHRA; CDR2 reads YSYEKL. With 3 bases removed from V and 0 bases from J, the gap between germline ends came to 11 bases. The CDR3 DNA is TGCGCCAGCAGCCACACGACACCCACTAACTATGGCTACACCTTC. The encoded protein is CASSHTTPTNYGYTF.

The V call is TRBV6-5, the J call TRBJ1-2; a weak D match, TRBD1 (6 bases). This CDR3 contains 14 residues. Germline V lookup: CDR1 MNHEY, CDR2 SVGAGI. Trimming removed 10 bases from V and 8 bases from J, with 23 bases in between. The CDR3 spells CATTITRGGRGYTF. The CDR3 DNA follows: TGTGCCACCACTATAACTCGGGGGGGGCGCGGCTACACCTTC.

This clone was seen once. The chain links TRBV2 to TRBJ2-3; D possibly corresponds to TRBD1 (7 bases). This CDR3 is built from 19 residues. V lost 7 bases, J lost 2 bases, and 28 bases lay in between. The germline V gene encodes CDR1 SNHLY and CDR2 FYNNEI. CDR3 sequence (DNA): TGTGCCAGCATTCGATGGAGTCCGCGCGGGACAGCGAACACAGATACGCAGTATTTT. Translating gives CASIRWSPRGTANTDTQYF.

This clone was counted a single time. The rearrangement joins TRBV7-9 to TRBJ1-1, with D perhaps matching TRBD1 (6 bases). This CDR3 comprises 14 residues. The germline V and J ends were trimmed by 2 bases and 3 bases, with 10 bases remaining between them. The germline V gene encodes CDR1 SEHNR and CDR2 FQNEAQ (reference sequence). The CDR3 loop reads CASSLTGRDTEAFF. The CDR3 region has the DNA TGTGCCAGCAGCTTAACAGGGAGGGACACTGAAGCTTTCTTT.

The rearrangement uses TRBV29-1 and TRBJ2-3; the match to TRBD2 covers 9 bases. CDR3 length: 16 amino acids. Germline V CDR1 and CDR2: SQVTM, ANQGSEA. V lost 0 bases, J lost 2 bases, and 6 bases stayed unmatched. The CDR3 loop is CSVEEGASGATDTQYF. The CDR3 DNA reads as TGCAGCGTTGAAGAAGGAGCTAGCGGGGCCACAGATACGCAGTATTTT.

The chain employs TRBV7-9 and TRBJ2-2; tentative D call: TRBD2 (5 bases). Germline V CDR1 and CDR2: SEHNR, FQNEAQ (reference sequence). This CDR3 is 15 amino acids long. V was pared by 8 bases and J by 4 bases, with 17 bases between. The CDR3 loop reads CASGPGGSATGELFF. Written as DNA, the CDR3 is TGTGCCAGCGGCCCGGGTGGTAGCGCCACCGGGGAGCTGTTTTTT.

The rearrangement links TRBV18 to TRBJ2-2; 9 positions match TRBD1. Trimming cost V 3 bases and J 2 bases; bases outside gene matches: 4. CDR1 and CDR2 from the germline V gene are KGHSH and LQKENI. The CDR3 covers 16 residues. The CDR3 reads CASSPNRGLNTGELFF. The CDR3 DNA is TGTGCCAGCTCACCGAACAGGGGGCTTAACACCGGGGAGCTGTTTTTT.

The genes are TRBV11-2 and TRBJ2-3; unclear D gene. CDR3 length: 15 residues. V was pared by 5 bases and J by 0 bases, with 12 bases between. Germline lookup yields CDR1 SGHAT and CDR2 FQNNGV. As DNA, the CDR3 is TGTGCCAGCAGCCCCACATCAAGTAGCACAGATACGCAGTATTTT. Its translation: CASSPTSSSTDTQYF.

This chain connects TRBV5-4 to TRBJ2-3; 7 bases match TRBD1. Germline V gives CDR1 SGHNT, CDR2 YYREEE (reference sequence). Losses at the gene ends were 0 bases for V and 2 bases for J; bases not matched to a gene: 3. The CDR3 runs to 15 residues. The CDR3 region is CASSLGGTATDTQYF. CDR3 bases: TGTGCCAGCAGCTTGGGGGGGACAGCCACAGATACGCAGTATTTT.